Listed here is a single T cell receptor (beta chain). The data were obtained in a study of OX40 agonist ivuxolimab in advanced cancers. CDR1 is SGHTA and CDR2 is FQGTGA in the germline V gene. This CDR3 is 15 amino acids long. V lost 5 bases, J lost 4 bases, and 14 bases lay in between. Sequenced by immunoSEQ multiplex PCR; TCRdb stores in-frame clones only, minus some. The table includes some 100,000 clones, about nine tenths detected once. This TCR was sampled from an adult with an advanced solid tumor such as melanoma, head and neck, liver or kidney cancer. The V and J genes are TRBV7-3 and TRBJ2-2, with a tentative D call TRBD2 (6 bases). Sequenced material: CD4+ or CD8+ T cells sorted from blood, taken in a trial of the OX40 agonist ivuxolimab. The CDR3 sequence: CASSLAGMGTGELFF. The CDR3 DNA sequence: TGTGCCAGCAGCCTGGCGGGGATGGGCACCGGGGAGCTGTTTTTT.